This T cell receptor (beta chain) was observed in a study of blood T cell repertoires in COVID-19. Overall study context: The United States, Italy and Spain were the sources of the acute and convalescent COVID-19 samples.

Authors' data handling: Quantification of nucleated cells was approximated via reference gene primer amplification. Produced via immunoSEQ multiplex PCR; TCRdb's table is partial and in-frame only. V, J and clone size derive from that table, while D and trimming were established from the DNA sequence. The sample shows about 190,000 clones, approximately 78% of them seen only once. This clone has only a few counts. The CDR3 length is 15 residues. Trimming at V came to 3 bases and at J to 4 bases, leaving 6 bases not matched to a gene. CDR1 LNHDA and CDR2 SQIVND come from the germline V gene (reference sequence). What the recovered Cohort 3 donors had was two negative PCRs, clearance, or symptom resolution.

The rearrangement links TRBV19 to TRBJ2-7; 10 bases agree with TRBD2. The source material was PBMCs or T cells enriched from blood (not recorded which). The clonotype was recovered from a woman aged 45-60 years who had recovered from COVID-19. CDR3 region: CASSILAGVEYEQYF. The CDR3 DNA sequence: TGTGCCAGTAGTATTCTAGCGGGAGTTGAATACGAGCAGTACTTC.